This record looks at one T cell receptor (beta chain) sequence and its context. This receptor's antigen is unknown. Base quality data are lacking; no much larger clone is found one base away. In the paper's terms, the time point label means: about 28 days (+/-7) after the second vaccine dose. Because spike-specific TCR depth and breadth did not differ between the two schedules, AZD1222 recipients who got a second dose at roughly 4 weeks were pooled with those who got a second dose at roughly 12 weeks. Vaccinee samples came from UK trials COV001 and COV002, including a single-blind randomized controlled phase 2/3 trial of AZD1222 (ChAdOx1 nCoV-19) in healthy adults. For TCRbeta chain sequencing, PBMC samples were collected from trial participants at day 0 and at day 28 after the second dose. Including the terminal cysteine and phenylalanine, the CDR3 comprises 16 residues. Only the CDR3 portion is preserved as DNA: 48 bases, with reading frame beginning at the first base. From a lookup of the germline V gene, CDR1 and CDR2 are LGHNA and YSLEER. The germline V end is reduced by 4 bases and the J end by 2 bases; junction bases left unmatched: 9.

The data are from a study of T cell responses to AZD1222 COVID-19 vaccine (dated by TCRdb to the early 2020s). For the wider study: A total of 233 trial participants underwent TCR sequencing, of whom 207 received two doses of AZD1222 and around 25 received two doses of the MenACWY control vaccine. Trial participants were enrolled into age subgroups of 18-55, 56-69 and 70-plus years, which contained around 140, 26 and 57 TCR-sequenced participants, respectively.

The CDR3 regions of human TCRbeta chains were subjected to immunosequencing. Under the source paper's analysis protocol: TCRs in the repertoires were matched against a reference library of SARS-CoV-2-specific TCRs that had been generated with the MIRA antigen-specificity platform. Breadth was defined as the fraction of unique TCRs that were SARS-CoV-2-associated, and depth was defined as the fraction of total T cells that were SARS-CoV-2-associated. Each spike-specific TCR was assigned to its reactive spike region and to a CD4 or CD8 class using the MIRA data. Log10-transformed breadth and depth values were compared by one-way ANOVA with Sidak's multiple comparisons tests. This immuneACCESS table, as held by TCRdb, lists in-frame sequences with V and J called but not all clones. Of the missing ones, under half trace to an unresolved V gene in checked studies; the others have no known cause. From that table come the V and J calls and clone size; the DNA was used to work out D and trimming. Counted in this sample were about 180,000 clones; around nine tenths of them appeared once. The top ten constitute 25% to 30% of the sample.

Overall study results and their limits: CD4 TCRs associated with the vaccine covered the entire spike protein, and the dominant responses were in regions 160-218 and 743-854. No day 14 peak-response samples were available, so repertoires were characterized only after the peak T cell response. A significant rise in spike-specific TCR breadth and depth was observed after two AZD1222 doses relative to day 0 and relative to MenACWY recipients. Reportedly, almost half of the unique spike-specific TCRs recognized epitopes lying outside the regions that are mutated in the B.1.351 and B.1.1.7 variants. Conclusions about previously exposed vaccinees are limited, since just five or six AZD1222 recipients were seropositive for SARS-CoV-2 at baseline. In the small 56-69-year group, the increase in depth fell short of significance, most likely because of low power. Participants were mostly white British and included more females than males, and it was suggested by the authors that clonal diversity may have been underestimated.

The receptor comes from an adult who received the AZD1222 COVID-19 vaccine. The chain employs TRBV4-3 and TRBJ2-5, and 8 junction bases match TRBD1. The sequencing used peripheral blood, collected 28 days after the second AZD1222 dose. The CDR3 in this case is CASSLLPRTGQETQYF. The bases are TGCGCCAGCAGCCTTCTACCAAGGACAGGGCAAGAGACCCAGTACTTC.